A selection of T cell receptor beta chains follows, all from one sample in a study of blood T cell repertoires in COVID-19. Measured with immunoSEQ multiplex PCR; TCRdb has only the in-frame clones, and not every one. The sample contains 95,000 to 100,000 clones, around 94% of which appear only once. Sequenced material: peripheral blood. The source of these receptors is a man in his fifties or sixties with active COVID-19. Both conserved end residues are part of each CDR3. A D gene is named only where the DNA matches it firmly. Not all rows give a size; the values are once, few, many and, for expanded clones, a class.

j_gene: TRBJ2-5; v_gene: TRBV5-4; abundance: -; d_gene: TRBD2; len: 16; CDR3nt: TGTGCCAGCAGCCCGGGACTAGCGGCTTTCCAAGAGACCCAGTACTTC; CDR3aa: CASSPGLAAFQETQYF
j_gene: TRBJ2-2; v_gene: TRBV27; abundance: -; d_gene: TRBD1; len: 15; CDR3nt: TGTGCCAGCAGTGCGACAGGGGGCGAGACCGGGGAGCTGTTTTTT; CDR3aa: CASSATGGETGELFF
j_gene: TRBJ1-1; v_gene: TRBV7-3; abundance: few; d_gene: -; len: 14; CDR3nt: TGTGCCAGCAGCTTGGGGGCCCAGAACACTGAAGCTTTCTTT; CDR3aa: CASSLGAQNTEAFF
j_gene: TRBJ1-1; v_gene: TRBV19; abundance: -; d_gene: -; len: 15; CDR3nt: TGTGCCAGTAGGGGGGGAACGGGTCAGGACACTGAAGCTTTCTTT; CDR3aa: CASRGGTGQDTEAFF
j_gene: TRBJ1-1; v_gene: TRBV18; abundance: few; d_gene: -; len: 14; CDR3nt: TGTGCCAGCTCACCCAGCCTAGGGGCCGTGGAAGCTTTCTTT; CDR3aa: CASSPSLGAVEAFF
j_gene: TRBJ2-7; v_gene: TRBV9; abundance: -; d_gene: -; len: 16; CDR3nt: TGTGCCAGCAGCGTTGGAACGGCGGGAACCTCCTACGAGCAGTACTTC; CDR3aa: CASSVGTAGTSYEQYF
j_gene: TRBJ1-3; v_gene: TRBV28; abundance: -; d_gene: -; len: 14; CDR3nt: TGTGCCAGCAGTCTGACCCAACTAGGAAACACCATATATTTT; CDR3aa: CASSLTQLGNTIYF
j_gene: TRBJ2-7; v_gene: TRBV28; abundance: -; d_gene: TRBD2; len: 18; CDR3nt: TGTGCCAGCAGTCCAGGGGAAACGGGACTAGCGGGGGCTTGGGAGCAGTACTTC; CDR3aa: CASSPGETGLAGAWEQYF
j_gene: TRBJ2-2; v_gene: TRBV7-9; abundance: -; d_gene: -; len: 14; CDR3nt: TGTGCCAGCAGCTTAGACCGGGTAATCGGGGAGCTGTTTTTT; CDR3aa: CASSLDRVIGELFF
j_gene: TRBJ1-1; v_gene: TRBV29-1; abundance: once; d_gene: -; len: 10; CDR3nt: TGCAGCGTTGGGGCATTTGAAGCTTTCTTT; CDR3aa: CSVGAFEAFF
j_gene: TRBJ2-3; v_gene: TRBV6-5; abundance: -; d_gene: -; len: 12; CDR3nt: TGTGCCAGCAGCGAGACAGGAGATACGCAGTATTTT; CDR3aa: CASSETGDTQYF
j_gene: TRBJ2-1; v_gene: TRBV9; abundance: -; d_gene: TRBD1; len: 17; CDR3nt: TGTGCCAGCAGCGTCGGACAGGGAGTTACAGTCTACAATGAGCAGTTCTTC; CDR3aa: CASSVGQGVTVYNEQFF
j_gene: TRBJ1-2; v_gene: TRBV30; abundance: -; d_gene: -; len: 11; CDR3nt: TGTGCCTCCTCGGGAGTTTACAGCTACACCTTC; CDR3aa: CASSGVYSYTF
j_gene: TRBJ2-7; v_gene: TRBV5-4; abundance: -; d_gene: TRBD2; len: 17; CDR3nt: TGTGCCAGCAGCTTGGCGGGACTAGCGGGTTCCTCCTACGAGCAGTACTTC; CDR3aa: CASSLAGLAGSSYEQYF
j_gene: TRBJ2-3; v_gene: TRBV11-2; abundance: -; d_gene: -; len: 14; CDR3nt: TGTGCCAGCAGCTTGGCGAGGTCCACAGATACGCAGTATTTT; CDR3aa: CASSLARSTDTQYF
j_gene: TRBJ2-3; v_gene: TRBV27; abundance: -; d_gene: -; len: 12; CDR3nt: TGTGCCAGCAAATCAAGCGGAGATACGCAGTATTTT; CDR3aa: CASKSSGDTQYF
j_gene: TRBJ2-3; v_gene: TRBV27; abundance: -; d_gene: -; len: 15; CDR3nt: TGTGCCAGCAGTTGGGCAGGGGCTTACACAGATACGCAGTATTTT; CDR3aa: CASSWAGAYTDTQYF
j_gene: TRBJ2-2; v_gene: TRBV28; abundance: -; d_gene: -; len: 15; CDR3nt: TGTGCCAGCAGTCGGCGAACAGGGTTAGCCGGGGAGCTGTTTTTT; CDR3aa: CASSRRTGLAGELFF
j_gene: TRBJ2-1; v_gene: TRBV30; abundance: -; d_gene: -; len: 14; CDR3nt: TGTGCCTGGAGTGCTTTATCCAGTTACAATGAGCAGTTCTTC; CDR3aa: CAWSALSSYNEQFF
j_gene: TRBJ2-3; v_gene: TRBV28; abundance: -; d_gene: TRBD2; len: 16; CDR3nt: TGTGCCAGCACCGTAGGACTAGCGGGACTAGGGAATACGCAGTATTTT; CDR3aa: CASTVGLAGLGNTQYF
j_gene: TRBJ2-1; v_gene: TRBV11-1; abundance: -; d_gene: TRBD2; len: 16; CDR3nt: TGTGCCAGCAGCTCGACCGGGGGACTAGCGGGAGTTGAGCAGTTCTTC; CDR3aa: CASSSTGGLAGVEQFF
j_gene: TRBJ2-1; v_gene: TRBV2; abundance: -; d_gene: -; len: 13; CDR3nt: TGTGCCAGCACGGATCAGGCTGGCAATGAGCAGTTCTTC; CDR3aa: CASTDQAGNEQFF
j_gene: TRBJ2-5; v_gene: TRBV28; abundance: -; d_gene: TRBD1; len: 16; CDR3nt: TGTGCCAGCAGTGGACGGACAGGGGCCCGGTTTGGGACCCAGTACTTC; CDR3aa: CASSGRTGARFGTQYF
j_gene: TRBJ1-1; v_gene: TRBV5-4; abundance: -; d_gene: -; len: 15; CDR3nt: TGTGCCACATTTCGCGAGTTGGGGGGGGACACTGAAGCTTTCTTT; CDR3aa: CATFRELGGDTEAFF
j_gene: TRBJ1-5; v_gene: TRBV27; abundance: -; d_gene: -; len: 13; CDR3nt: TGTGCCAGCAGTTGGGGAACGGGGCAGCCCCAGCATTTT; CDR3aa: CASSWGTGQPQHF
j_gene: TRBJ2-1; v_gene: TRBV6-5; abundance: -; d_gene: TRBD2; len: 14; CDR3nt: TGTGCCAGCAGCGGGACTAGCCTGGGCAATGAGCAGTTCTTC; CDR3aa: CASSGTSLGNEQFF
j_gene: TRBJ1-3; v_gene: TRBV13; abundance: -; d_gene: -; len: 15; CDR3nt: TGTGCCAGCAGCCCAGGGGCCTCGCTAATGGACACCATATATTTT; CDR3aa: CASSPGASLMDTIYF
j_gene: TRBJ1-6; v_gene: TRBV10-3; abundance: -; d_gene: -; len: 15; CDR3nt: TGTGCCATCAGTGAGTCGGTCCCCGACGGGTCACCCCTCCACTTT; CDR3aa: CAISESVPDGSPLHF
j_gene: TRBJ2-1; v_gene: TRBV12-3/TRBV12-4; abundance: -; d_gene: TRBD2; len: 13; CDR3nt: TGTGCCAGCACCAAGGGACTAGCCAATGAGCAGTTCTTC; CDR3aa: CASTKGLANEQFF
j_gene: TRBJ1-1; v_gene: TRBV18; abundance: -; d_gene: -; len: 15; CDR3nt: TGTGCCAGCTCACCACCGACGGCCGCGGGCACTGAAGCTTTCTTT; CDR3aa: CASSPPTAAGTEAFF
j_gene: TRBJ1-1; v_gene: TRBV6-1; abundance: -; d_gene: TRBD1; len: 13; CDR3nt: TGTGCCAGCAGTGAGCCGACAGGGTGGGTAGCTTTCTTT; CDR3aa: CASSEPTGWVAFF
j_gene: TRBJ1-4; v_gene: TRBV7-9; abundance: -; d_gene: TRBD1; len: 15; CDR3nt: TGTGCCAGCAGCTTGCCGGGACAGGGTAATGAAAAACTGTTTTTT; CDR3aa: CASSLPGQGNEKLFF
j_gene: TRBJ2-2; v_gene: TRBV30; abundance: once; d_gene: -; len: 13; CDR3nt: TGTGCCTGGGCGACGAACAGGGTCGGGGAGCTGTTTTTT; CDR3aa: CAWATNRVGELFF
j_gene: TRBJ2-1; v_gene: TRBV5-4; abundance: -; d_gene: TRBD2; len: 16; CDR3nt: TGTGCCAGCAGCCGAGAGGCTAGCGGGACTTACAATGAGCAGTTCTTC; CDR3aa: CASSREASGTYNEQFF
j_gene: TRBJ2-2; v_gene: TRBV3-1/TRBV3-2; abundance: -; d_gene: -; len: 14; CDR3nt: TGTGCCAGCAGCCGGGGACTCCCCCCCGGGGAGCTGTTTTTT; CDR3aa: CASSRGLPPGELFF
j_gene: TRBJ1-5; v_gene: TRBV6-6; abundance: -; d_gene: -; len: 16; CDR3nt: TGTGCCAGCAGTTACTCGAAGGACAAAAGCAATCAGCCCCAGCATTTT; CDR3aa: CASSYSKDKSNQPQHF
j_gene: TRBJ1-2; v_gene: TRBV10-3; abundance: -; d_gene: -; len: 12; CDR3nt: TGTGCCATCAGTCGGGGTAACTATGGCTACACCTTC; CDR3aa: CAISRGNYGYTF
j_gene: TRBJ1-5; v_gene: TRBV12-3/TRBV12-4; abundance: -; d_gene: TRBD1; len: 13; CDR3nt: TGTGCCAGCGGACAGGGGGTGGATCAGCCCCAGCATTTT; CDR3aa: CASGQGVDQPQHF
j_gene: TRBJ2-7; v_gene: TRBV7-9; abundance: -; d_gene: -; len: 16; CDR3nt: TGTGCCAGCAGCCTCGGGGGCGGGAGAGTCTCCTACGAGCAGTACTTC; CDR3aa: CASSLGGGRVSYEQYF
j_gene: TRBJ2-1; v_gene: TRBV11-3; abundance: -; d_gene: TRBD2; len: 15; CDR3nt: TGTGCCAGCAGCCCGCGGGAGAGCTCCTACAATGAGCAGTTCTTC; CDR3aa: CASSPRESSYNEQFF
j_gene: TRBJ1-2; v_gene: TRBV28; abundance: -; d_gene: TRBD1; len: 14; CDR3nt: TGTGCCAGCAGTCCCGGACAGGCCTACCATGGCTACACCTTC; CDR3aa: CASSPGQAYHGYTF
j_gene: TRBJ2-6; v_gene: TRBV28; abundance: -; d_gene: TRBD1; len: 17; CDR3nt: TGTGCCAGCAGTTTACCCGGACAGGCTTCTGGGGCCAACGTCCTGACTTTC; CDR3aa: CASSLPGQASGANVLTF
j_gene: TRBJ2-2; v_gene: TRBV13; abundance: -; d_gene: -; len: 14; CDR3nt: TGTGCCAGCAGACCGACAGGGAACACCGGGGAGCTGTTTTTT; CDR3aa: CASRPTGNTGELFF
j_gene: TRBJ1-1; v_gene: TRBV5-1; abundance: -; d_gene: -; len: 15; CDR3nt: TGCGCCAGCAGCTTGGGACAGCCCGTATTCGCTGAAGCTTTCTTT; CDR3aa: CASSLGQPVFAEAFF
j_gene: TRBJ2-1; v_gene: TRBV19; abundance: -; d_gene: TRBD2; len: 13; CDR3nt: TGTGCCAGTACCCTACTAGCGGGGCAGCAGCAGTTCTTC; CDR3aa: CASTLLAGQQQFF
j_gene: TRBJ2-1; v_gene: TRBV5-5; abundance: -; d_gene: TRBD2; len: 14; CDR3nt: TGTGCCAGCAGCACAAGCGGGAGTCCCGATGAGCAGTTCTTC; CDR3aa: CASSTSGSPDEQFF
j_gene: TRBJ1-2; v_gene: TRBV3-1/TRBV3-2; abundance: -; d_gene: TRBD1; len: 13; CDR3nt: TGTGCCAGCAGCCAACCCGGACAGGGTGGCTACACCTTC; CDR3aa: CASSQPGQGGYTF
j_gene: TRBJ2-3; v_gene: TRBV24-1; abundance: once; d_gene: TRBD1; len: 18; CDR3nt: TGTGCCACCAGTGATCCGGGACAGGGCAGCCTCCGCACAGATACGCAGTATTTT; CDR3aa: CATSDPGQGSLRTDTQYF
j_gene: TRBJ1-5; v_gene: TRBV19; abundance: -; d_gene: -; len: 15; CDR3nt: TGTGCCAGTAGTATCTCGAGAGGCGTCCATCAGCCCCAGCATTTT; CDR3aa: CASSISRGVHQPQHF
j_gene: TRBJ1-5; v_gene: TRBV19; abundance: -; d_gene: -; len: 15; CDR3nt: TGTGCCAGTAGTTCTACAGGGTATAGCAATCAGCCCCAGCATTTT; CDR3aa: CASSSTGYSNQPQHF
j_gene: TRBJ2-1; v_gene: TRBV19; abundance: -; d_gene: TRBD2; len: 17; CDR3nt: TGTGCCAGTAGCCCTACTAGCGGGAGTGACTCCTACAATGAGCAGTTCTTC; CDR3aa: CASSPTSGSDSYNEQFF
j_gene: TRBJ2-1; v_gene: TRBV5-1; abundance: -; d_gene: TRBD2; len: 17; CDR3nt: TGCGCCAGCAGCCCAGGGCCTAGCGGGTTCAGGGTCGATGAGCAGTTCTTC; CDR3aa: CASSPGPSGFRVDEQFF
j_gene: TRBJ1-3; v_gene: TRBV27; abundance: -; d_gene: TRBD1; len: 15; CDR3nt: TGTGCCAGCTCCCGGGACAGCGCCTCTGGAAACACCATATATTTT; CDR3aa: CASSRDSASGNTIYF
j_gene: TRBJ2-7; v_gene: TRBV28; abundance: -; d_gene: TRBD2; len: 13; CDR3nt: TGTGCCAGCAGTTTGAGTCGGGAGGGTGAGCAGTACTTC; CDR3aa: CASSLSREGEQYF
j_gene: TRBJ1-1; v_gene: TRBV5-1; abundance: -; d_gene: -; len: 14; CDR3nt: TGCGCCAGCAGCACGACAGTGGGGAACACTGAAGCTTTCTTT; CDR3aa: CASSTTVGNTEAFF
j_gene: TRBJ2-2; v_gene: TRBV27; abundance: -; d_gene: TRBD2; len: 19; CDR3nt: TGTGCCAGCAGACCCGGGACTAGCTCCATAGATTCGAACACCGGGGAGCTGTTTTTT; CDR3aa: CASRPGTSSIDSNTGELFF